One and the same sample provided the 27 T cell receptor beta chains below, sequenced in a study of blood T cell repertoires in COVID-19. The repertoire was sequenced with immunoSEQ multiplex PCR; TCRdb's copy has only in-frame clones and lacks some. The sample records around 200,000 clones, around 82% being singletons. Input material: peripheral blood. These TCRs come from a woman between 35 and 50 years old with active or convalescent COVID-19.

The chain recombines TRBV6-1 with TRBJ2-5; 9 nucleotides align to TRBD1. Germline CDR1 is MNHNS and CDR2 is SASEGT. V trimming: 2 bases; J trimming: 5 bases; junction bases outside the gene matches: 9. There are 16 residues in the CDR3. CDR3: CASSELWDRVVETQYF. In DNA, the CDR3 is TGTGCCAGCAGTGAATTATGGGACAGGGTAGTCGAGACCCAGTACTTC.

This clone was recorded a few times. The chain has TRBV7-9 and TRBJ1-2; 7 bases align to TRBD1. J gave up 4 bases and V 3 bases, and 5 bases lay outside the gene matches. Germline V gene sequence: CDR1 SEHNR, CDR2 FQNEAQ (reference sequence). This CDR3 contains 14 residues. Here the CDR3 reads CASSFGQGGYGYTF. The CDR3 coding sequence is TGTGCCAGCAGCTTTGGGCAGGGGGGCTATGGCTACACCTTC.

This chain joins TRBV2 and TRBJ1-1; tentative D call: TRBD1 (5 bases). Per germline, CDR1 SNHLY and CDR2 FYNNEI. This CDR3 contains 12 residues. V was pared by 4 bases and J by 11 bases, with 14 bases between. The CDR3 region is CASSVGGDPAFF. The CDR3 nucleotides are TGTGCCAGCAGTGTTGGAGGGGATCCGGCTTTCTTT.

The chain recombines TRBV5-4 with TRBJ2-2, with 8 nucleotides matching TRBD2. The CDR3 covers 15 residues. Germline values: CDR1 SGHNT, CDR2 YYREEE (reference sequence). The ends lost 0 bases at V and 3 bases at J; junction bases unmatched: 1. CDR3 protein: CASSLVGRDTGELFF. Written as DNA, the CDR3 is TGTGCCAGCAGCTTGGTCGGGAGGGACACCGGGGAGCTGTTTTTT.

This clone was seen more than once but under ten times. The chain couples TRBV7-9 to TRBJ1-5; TRBD1 is a possible D gene (6 bases). V was cut by 0 bases and J by 6 bases, with 15 bases left in between. From germline, CDR1 is SEHNR and CDR2 FQNEAQ (reference sequence). This CDR3 is built from 16 residues. The CDR3 protein is CASSLALGGDAQPQHF. CDR3 bases: TGTGCCAGCAGCTTAGCGTTAGGGGGTGACGCTCAGCCCCAGCATTTT.

The chain links TRBV7-2 to TRBJ1-1, with D perhaps TRBD1 (6 bases). Between the trimmed V and J ends, which lost 2 bases and 8 bases, there was a span of 15 bases. The CDR3 is 14 amino acids. Per germline, CDR1 SGHTA and CDR2 FQGNSA. CDR3 bases: TGTGCCAGCAGCTTAAGGATGTTTGGACAGGAAGCTTTCTTT. As protein: CASSLRMFGQEAFF.

The V call is TRBV6-2 or TRBV6-3, the J call TRBJ1-5, with 11 bases lining up with TRBD1. J gave up 2 bases and V 5 bases, and 5 bases lay outside the gene matches. Germline V gene data show CDR1 as MNHEY and CDR2 as SVGEGT. CDR3 size: 16 residues. The CDR3: CASSDPGQGGNQPQHF. In DNA, the CDR3 is TGTGCCAGCAGTGACCCGGGACAGGGGGGCAATCAGCCCCAGCATTTT.

This clone was counted a single time. The chain carries TRBV5-1 and TRBJ2-1, with 9 bases identical to TRBD2. The CDR3 spans 16 residues. The germline CDR1 and CDR2 sequences are SGHRS and YFSETQ. After removal of 2 bases from V and 1 base from J, the junction contained 4 bases not matched to a gene. CDR3 protein: CASSFSSGESYNEQFF. In DNA form, the CDR3 reads TGCGCCAGCAGCTTTTCTAGCGGGGAGTCCTACAATGAGCAGTTCTTC.

The V and J genes are TRBV7-2 and TRBJ2-5, with 8 positions matching TRBD1. Trimming removed 1 base from V and 4 bases from J; junction bases left unmatched: 2. The CDR3 loop spans 14 amino acids. Germline loops: CDR1 SGHTA, CDR2 FQGNSA. The CDR3 nucleotides are TGTGCCAGCAGCTTAGTTGGACAGGGAGAGACCCAGTACTTC. Residues: CASSLVGQGETQYF.

The chain recombines TRBV7-2 with TRBJ2-5, with D perhaps TRBD1 (5 bases). From germline, CDR1 is SGHTA and CDR2 FQGNSA. The CDR3 consists of 14 residues. The V gene lost 5 bases and the J gene lost 2 bases, with 12 bases spanning the gap. This CDR3 reads CASSLQGAQETQYF. The CDR3, as DNA: TGTGCCAGCAGCCTCCAGGGCGCACAAGAGACCCAGTACTTC.

This chain joins TRBV10-3 and TRBJ1-1; perhaps TRBD1 as D (5 bases). This CDR3 is built from 16 residues. Germline-derived CDR1 and CDR2 are ENHRY and SYGVKD. V shed 6 bases and J shed 6 bases, with 23 bases lying between them. The CDR3 bases are TGTGCCATCAGGGGGGACGGATCGAGCGGAGGGTCTGAAGCTTTCTTT. Amino acids: CAIRGDGSSGGSEAFF.

This clone was seen once. This chain uses TRBV7-2 with TRBJ1-1; 7 nucleotides line up with TRBD1. The CDR3 loop spans 14 amino acids. The ends lost 4 bases at V and 0 bases at J; junction bases unmatched: 2. Germline V gene lookup returns CDR1 SGHTA and CDR2 FQGNSA. CDR3 sequence (DNA): TGTGCCAGCAGCTCAACAGGGGTGAACACTGAAGCTTTCTTT. It encodes CASSSTGVNTEAFF.

The chain carries TRBV24-1 and TRBJ1-5; D is ambiguous. The CDR3 length is 14 residues. The V and J ends lost 9 bases and 4 bases respectively, with 15 bases between them. Germline V gene sequence: CDR1 KGHDR, CDR2 SFDVKD. CDR3 in DNA: TGTGCCACCTCGGCGGGAGGGAAGAATCAGCCCCAGCATTTT. Translated, it gives CATSAGGKNQPQHF.

The chain employs TRBV2 and TRBJ2-2; 8 bases map to TRBD2. Germline V gives CDR1 SNHLY, CDR2 FYNNEI. This CDR3 is 20 amino acids long. Germline trimming cut 6 bases from V and 3 bases from J; bases unmatched to any gene: 21. Written as DNA, the CDR3 is TGTGCCAGCAGAAATACCGGGACTAGGGCTGCCCTTACGGACACCGGGGAGCTGTTTTTT. Its protein is CASRNTGTRAALTDTGELFF. Full variable domain (rest looked up from reference TRBV2 and TRBJ2-2): EPEVTQTPSHQVTQMGQEVILRCVPISNHLYFYWYRQILGQKVEFLVSFYNNEISEKSEIFDDQFSVERPDGSNFTLKIRSTKLEDSAMYFCASRNTGTRAALTDTGELFFGEGSRLTVL.

This clone has just a few counts. The chain recombines TRBV7-9 with TRBJ1-3; TRBD1 matches 8 bases. V trimming: 4 bases; J trimming: 0 bases; junction bases outside the gene matches: 5. The CDR3 has 16 amino acids. The germline V gene encodes CDR1 SEHNR and CDR2 FQNEAQ (reference sequence). In DNA, the CDR3 is TGTGCCAGCAGCTATGGACAGGGCTACTCTGGAAACACCATATATTTT. Its protein is CASSYGQGYSGNTIYF.

The table lists this clone with a count of one. V and J are TRBV19 and TRBJ1-2, with 9 bases lining up with TRBD1. From germline, CDR1 is LNHDA and CDR2 SQIVND (reference sequence). V trimming: 7 bases; J trimming: 8 bases; junction bases outside the gene matches: 17. The CDR3 spans 16 residues. The CDR3 here is CASINRGTGKSQGYTF. The CDR3 nucleotides are TGTGCCAGTATTAACCGAGGGACAGGGAAGTCCCAGGGCTACACCTTC.

This rearrangement joins TRBV2 to TRBJ1-5; tentative D call: TRBD1 (5 bases). Trimming removed 4 bases from V and 0 bases from J, with 10 bases in between. Germline values: CDR1 SNHLY, CDR2 FYNNEI. This CDR3 is 15 amino acids long. The CDR3 region is CASSGQTHSNQPQHF. DNA for the CDR3: TGTGCCAGCAGTGGACAGACGCATAGCAATCAGCCCCAGCATTTT.

This clone was counted once. The chain uses TRBV4-2 and TRBJ2-3, with 8 bases fitting TRBD1. Germline V gene sequence: CDR1 LGHNA, CDR2 YNFKEQ. This CDR3 region has 15 residues. The J segment lost 1 base and the V segment lost 2 bases, leaving 2 bases of the junction unmatched. CDR3 sequence reads: CASSQLTGGTDTQYF. The DNA for the CDR3 is TGTGCCAGCAGCCAATTGACAGGGGGCACAGATACGCAGTATTTT.

This chain uses TRBV10-3 with TRBJ1-3; TRBD1 is a possible D gene (6 bases). From germline, CDR1 is ENHRY and CDR2 SYGVKD. The V end was cut by 3 bases, the J end by 0 bases, with 12 bases between. This CDR3 is built from 16 residues. The CDR3 reads CAISEEGGTSGNTIYF. As DNA, the CDR3 is TGTGCCATCAGTGAAGAGGGGGGGACCTCTGGAAACACCATATATTTT.

The chain has TRBV2 and TRBJ1-2; 9 nucleotides agree with TRBD1. This CDR3 region has 15 residues. V trimming: 7 bases; J trimming: 2 bases; junction bases outside the gene matches: 8. Per the germline V gene, CDR1 is SNHLY and CDR2 is FYNNEI. CDR3 region: CASTLGGTGNYGYTF. The CDR3, as DNA: TGTGCCAGCACATTAGGCGGGACAGGGAACTATGGCTACACCTTC. Looking up the rest from reference TRBV2 and TRBJ1-2 gives the full variable domain: EPEVTQTPSHQVTQMGQEVILRCVPISNHLYFYWYRQILGQKVEFLVSFYNNEISEKSEIFDDQFSVERPDGSNFTLKIRSTKLEDSAMYFCASTLGGTGNYGYTFGSGTRLTVV.

The V and J genes are TRBV11-2 and TRBJ1-3, with TRBD1 matching over 9 bases. From germline, CDR1 is SGHAT and CDR2 FQNNGV. This CDR3 contains 19 residues. V lost 2 bases to trimming and J lost 4 bases; unmatched junction nucleotides: 15. The CDR3 is CASSLIGTGKGLSGNTIYF. The CDR3 region has the DNA TGTGCCAGCAGCTTAATTGGGACAGGGAAGGGTCTCTCCGGAAACACCATATATTTT.

The genes are TRBV18 and TRBJ2-5; 9 nucleotides align to TRBD2. Unmatched junction bases numbered 13, after V lost 0 bases and J lost 5 bases. Per germline, CDR1 KGHSH and CDR2 LQKENI. The CDR3 is 18 amino acids. As DNA, the CDR3 is TGTGCCAGCTCACCACCGGGGCTAGCGGGGAGCAACCGGGAGACCCAGTACTTC. Translation: CASSPPGLAGSNRETQYF.

The count of this clone is one. An end of the junction differs from the germline gene, which may be a read error. This chain uses TRBV7-8 with TRBJ1-6; D gene uncertain. The CDR3 is 16 residues long. CDR1 and CDR2 (germline): SGHVS, FQNEAQ. The CDR3 coding sequence is TGTGCCAGCAGCATAGCGTTTAGCTCCTATAATTCACCCCTCCACTTT. As protein: CASSIAFSSYNSPLHF. Supplemented by reference TRBV7-8 and TRBJ1-6, the full variable domain reads GAGVSQSPRYKVAKRGQDVALRCDPISGHVSLFWYQQALGQGPEFLTYFQNEAQLDKSGLPSDRFFAERPEGSVSTLKIQRTQQEDSAVYLCASSIAFSSYNSPLHFGNGTRLTVT.

The rearrangement links TRBV30 to TRBJ1-3; perhaps TRBD1 as D (5 bases). Germline CDR1 GTSNPN, CDR2 SVGIG (reference sequence). Trimming shortened V by 1 base and J by 2 bases, and 21 bases separated the two germline ends. The CDR3 contains 18 residues. The CDR3 here is CAWSGAGQGGPPGNTIYF. The CDR3 region has the DNA TGTGCCTGGAGTGGGGCGGGGCAGGGTGGCCCTCCTGGAAACACCATATATTTT.

The J gene is TRBJ2-3, the V gene TRBV7-3; weak D call: TRBD2 (7 bases). V was clipped by 2 bases and J by 6 bases, with 18 bases between them. The CDR3 is 16 amino acids. Per the germline V gene, CDR1 is SGHTA and CDR2 is FQGTGA. The CDR3 here is CASSLLPRGLSDTQYF. CDR3 DNA: TGTGCCAGCAGCTTACTACCGCGGGGGCTGTCGGATACGCAGTATTTT.

This clone turned up a few times. The chain combines TRBV14 with TRBJ1-1, with a weak D call TRBD1 (5 bases). Looked up from germline, CDR1 is SGHDN and CDR2 is FVKESK. The CDR3 totals 16 residues. Trimming removed 7 bases from V and 5 bases from J, with 23 bases in between. The CDR3 nucleotides are TGTGCCAGCACGGCCCTGCAGGGAGGGACCACTACTGAAGCTTTCTTT. Translation gives CASTALQGGTTTEAFF.

The CDR3, as DNA: TGTGCCAGCAGCTTAGATATCCGCTCTAAGAGGACAGGGGTATACGAGCAGTACTTC. It specifies CASSLDIRSKRTGVYEQYF. This chain joins TRBV7-6 and TRBJ2-7, with 9 positions matching TRBD1. Germline CDR1 and CDR2: SGHVS and FNYEAQ. V gave up 1 base and J gave up 4 bases; unmatched junction bases: 17. The CDR3 loop spans 19 amino acids. The entire variable domain, with the rest obtained from reference TRBV7-6 and TRBJ2-7, is as follows: GAGVSQSPRYKVTKRGQDVALRCDPISGHVSLYWYRQALGQGPEFLTYFNYEAQQDKSGLPNDRFSAERPEGSISTLTIQRTEQRDSAMYRCASSLDIRSKRTGVYEQYFGPGTRLTVT.